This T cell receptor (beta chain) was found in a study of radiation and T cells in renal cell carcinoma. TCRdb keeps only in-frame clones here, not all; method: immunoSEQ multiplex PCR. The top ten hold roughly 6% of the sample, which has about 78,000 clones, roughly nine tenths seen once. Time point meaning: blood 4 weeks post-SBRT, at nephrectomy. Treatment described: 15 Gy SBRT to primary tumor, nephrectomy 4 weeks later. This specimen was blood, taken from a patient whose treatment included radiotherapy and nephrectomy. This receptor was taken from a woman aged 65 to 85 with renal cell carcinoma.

The CDR3 coding sequence is TGTGCCAGTAGTATCGAGGGGCTTTCTGGAAACACCATATATTTT. Translated: CASSIEGLSGNTIYF. This chain connects TRBV19 to TRBJ1-3; TRBD1 might be the D (5 bases). This CDR3 is 15 amino acids long. V dropped 3 bases and J dropped 1 base, with 10 bases sitting between them. Per the germline V gene, CDR1 is LNHDA and CDR2 is SQIVND (reference sequence).